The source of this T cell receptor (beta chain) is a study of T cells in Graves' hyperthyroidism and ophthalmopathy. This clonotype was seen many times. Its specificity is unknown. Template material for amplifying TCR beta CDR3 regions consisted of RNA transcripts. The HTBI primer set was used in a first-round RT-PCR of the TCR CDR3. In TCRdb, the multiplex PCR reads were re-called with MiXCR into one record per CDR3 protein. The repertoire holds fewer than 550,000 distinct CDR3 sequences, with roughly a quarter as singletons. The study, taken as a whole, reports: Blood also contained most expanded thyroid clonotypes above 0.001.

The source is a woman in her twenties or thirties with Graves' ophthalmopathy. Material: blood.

In nucleotides, the CDR3 is TGTGCCACCAGCAGAGATCACCCCGGGGGGAGAGGCTACGAGCAGTACTTC. This translates into CATSRDHPGGRGYEQYF. The gene calls are TRBV15 and TRBJ2-7; 7 nucleotides align to TRBD2. Germline CDR1 LNHNV, CDR2 YYDKDF (reference sequence). The CDR3 contains 17 residues. V trimming: 0 bases; J trimming: 3 bases; junction bases outside the gene matches: 11.